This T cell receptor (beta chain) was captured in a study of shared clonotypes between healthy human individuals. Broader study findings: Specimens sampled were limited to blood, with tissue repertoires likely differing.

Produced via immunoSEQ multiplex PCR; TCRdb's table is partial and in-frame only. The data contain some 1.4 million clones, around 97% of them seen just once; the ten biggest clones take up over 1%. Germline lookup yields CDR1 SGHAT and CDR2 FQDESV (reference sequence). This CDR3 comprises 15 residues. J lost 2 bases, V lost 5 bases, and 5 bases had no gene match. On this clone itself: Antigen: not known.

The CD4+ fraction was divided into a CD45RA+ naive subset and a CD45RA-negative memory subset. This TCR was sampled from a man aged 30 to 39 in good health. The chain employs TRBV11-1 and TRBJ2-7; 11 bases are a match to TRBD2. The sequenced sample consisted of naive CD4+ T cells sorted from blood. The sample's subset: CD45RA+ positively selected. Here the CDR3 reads CASSLGLAGTYEQYF. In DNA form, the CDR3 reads TGTGCCAGCAGCCTCGGACTAGCGGGCACCTACGAGCAGTACTTC.